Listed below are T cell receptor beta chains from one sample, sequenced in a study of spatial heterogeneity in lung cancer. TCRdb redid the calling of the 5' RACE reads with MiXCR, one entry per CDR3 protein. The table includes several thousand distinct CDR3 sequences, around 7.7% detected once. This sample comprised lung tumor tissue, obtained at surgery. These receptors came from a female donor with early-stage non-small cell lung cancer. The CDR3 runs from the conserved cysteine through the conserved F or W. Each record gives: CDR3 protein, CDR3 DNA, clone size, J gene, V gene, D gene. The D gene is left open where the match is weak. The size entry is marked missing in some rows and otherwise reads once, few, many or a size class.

CDR3aa: CASSLGRAPTMSSSSDNEQFF
CDR3nt: -
abundance: many
j_gene: TRBJ2-1
v_gene: TRBV7-9
d_gene: -

CDR3aa: CASSLDGPVEAFF
CDR3nt: TGTGCCAGCAGCTTGGACGGACCCGTTGAAGCTTTCTTT
abundance: hyperexpanded
j_gene: TRBJ1-1
v_gene: TRBV5-5
d_gene: -

CDR3aa: CASSVATSHEQYF
CDR3nt: TGTGCCAGCAGCGTAGCGACTAGCCATGAGCAGTACTTC
abundance: -
j_gene: TRBJ2-7
v_gene: TRBV9
d_gene: TRBD2

CDR3aa: CASSPNVPGGKAGDQFF
CDR3nt: TGTGCCAGCAGCCCTAACGTTCCGGGAGGGAAGGCCGGAGACCAGTTCTTC
abundance: many
j_gene: TRBJ2-1
v_gene: TRBV9
d_gene: TRBD2

CDR3aa: CASTSAGRPRNEQFF
CDR3nt: TGTGCCAGCACGAGCGCTGGGCGCCCGCGTAATGAGCAGTTCTTC
abundance: -
j_gene: TRBJ2-1
v_gene: TRBV5-5
d_gene: -

CDR3aa: CASSVGQGARTEAFF
CDR3nt: TGTGCCAGCAGCGTAGGACAGGGGGCACGGACTGAAGCTTTCTTT
abundance: many
j_gene: TRBJ1-1
v_gene: TRBV9
d_gene: TRBD1

CDR3aa: CATSLGNEQFF
CDR3nt: TGTGCCACCAGTTTGGGTAATGAGCAGTTCTTC
abundance: many
j_gene: TRBJ2-1
v_gene: TRBV24-1
d_gene: -

CDR3aa: CASSLPNEKLFF
CDR3nt: TGTGCCAGCAGCCTCCCTAATGAAAAACTGTTTTTT
abundance: medium-sized
j_gene: TRBJ1-4
v_gene: TRBV28
d_gene: -

CDR3aa: CATSRVARIEDEQFF
CDR3nt: TGTGCCACCAGCAGAGTGGCTAGGATCGAAGATGAGCAGTTCTTC
abundance: medium-sized
j_gene: TRBJ2-1
v_gene: TRBV15
d_gene: -

CDR3aa: CASSQGSGNQPQHF
CDR3nt: TGTGCCAGCAGCCAAGGGTCGGGGAATCAGCCCCAGCATTTT
abundance: many
j_gene: TRBJ1-5
v_gene: TRBV3-1
d_gene: -

CDR3aa: CASSLSGSSYNEQFF
CDR3nt: TGCGCCAGCAGCTTGAGCGGGAGTTCCTACAATGAGCAGTTCTTC
abundance: many
j_gene: TRBJ2-1
v_gene: TRBV5-1
d_gene: TRBD2

CDR3aa: CASRGGTSYEQYF
CDR3nt: TGTGCCAGTCGAGGGGGCACCTCCTACGAGCAGTACTTC
abundance: many
j_gene: TRBJ2-7
v_gene: TRBV12-3/TRBV12-4
d_gene: TRBD1

CDR3aa: CASSILTGENSPLHF
CDR3nt: TGTGCCAGCAGTATCCTGACAGGGGAGAATTCACCCCTCCACTTT
abundance: -
j_gene: TRBJ1-6
v_gene: TRBV6-2/TRBV6-3
d_gene: TRBD1

CDR3aa: CATGQNTGELFF
CDR3nt: TGTGCCACCGGACAGAACACCGGGGAGCTGTTTTTT
abundance: medium-sized
j_gene: TRBJ2-2
v_gene: TRBV10-3
d_gene: -

CDR3aa: CSARDSGSTDTQYF
CDR3nt: TGCAGTGCTAGAGATAGCGGTAGCACAGATACGCAGTATTTT
abundance: few
j_gene: TRBJ2-3
v_gene: TRBV20-1
d_gene: -

CDR3aa: CASSTLDRGNTEAFF
CDR3nt: TGTGCCAGCAGTACCCTTGACAGGGGGAACACTGAAGCTTTCTTT
abundance: many
j_gene: TRBJ1-1
v_gene: TRBV6-6
d_gene: TRBD1

CDR3aa: CSVDPGQGGGYTF
CDR3nt: TGCAGCGTTGATCCGGGACAGGGGGGCGGCTACACCTTC
abundance: large
j_gene: TRBJ1-2
v_gene: TRBV29-1
d_gene: TRBD1

CDR3aa: CASSSQPQHF
CDR3nt: TGTGCCAGCAGCTCTCAGCCCCAGCATTTT
abundance: many
j_gene: TRBJ1-5
v_gene: TRBV6-6
d_gene: -

CDR3aa: CASSELENTEAFF
CDR3nt: TGTGCCAGCAGTGAGTTGGAAAACACTGAAGCTTTCTTT
abundance: many
j_gene: TRBJ1-1
v_gene: TRBV2
d_gene: -

CDR3aa: CASSDGGYSNQPQHF
CDR3nt: TGTGCCAGCAGTGACGGAGGGTATAGCAATCAGCCCCAGCATTTT
abundance: many
j_gene: TRBJ1-5
v_gene: TRBV2
d_gene: -

CDR3aa: CASSEISGGWGFF
CDR3nt: TGTGCCAGCAGTGAAATCAGCGGGGGTTGGGGGTTCTTC
abundance: many
j_gene: TRBJ2-1
v_gene: TRBV12-3/TRBV12-4
d_gene: TRBD2

CDR3aa: CASSLAPIATGETQYF
CDR3nt: TGTGCCAGCAGCTTAGCCCCGATAGCGACGGGGGAGACCCAGTACTTC
abundance: medium-sized
j_gene: TRBJ2-5
v_gene: TRBV7-2
d_gene: -

CDR3aa: CASSPQGNTEAFF
CDR3nt: TGTGCCAGCAGCCCACAGGGGAACACTGAAGCTTTCTTT
abundance: -
j_gene: TRBJ1-1
v_gene: TRBV7-8
d_gene: -

CDR3aa: CASSLGDRVANEQFF
CDR3nt: TGTGCCAGCAGCTTAGGGGACAGGGTGGCCAATGAGCAGTTCTTC
abundance: -
j_gene: TRBJ2-1
v_gene: TRBV7-4
d_gene: TRBD1